The 19 T cell receptor beta chains given below trace back to one sample, sequenced in a study of T cells in Graves' hyperthyroidism and ophthalmopathy. TCR beta CDR3 sequences were amplified from RNA transcripts. When the TCR CDR3 underwent first-round RT-PCR, the HTBI primer set was used. TCRdb passed the multiplex PCR reads through MiXCR, listing each CDR3 protein once. The repertoire holds approximately 740,000 distinct CDR3 sequences, with less than 15% as singletons. The sequenced sample consisted of blood. All receptors derive from a woman under 30 with Graves' hyperthyroidism.

As regards this clonotype: An end of the junction does not agree with germline; a read error may underlie this. The V gene is TRBV27, the J gene TRBJ2-7, with 11 nucleotides matching TRBD2. CDR1 and CDR2 (germline): MNHEY, SMNVEV (reference sequence). The CDR3 runs to 16 residues. The CDR3 nucleotides are TGCGCCAGCAGCCAGCTAGGGACTAGCGGCCCCTACGAGCAGTACTTC. As protein: CASSQLGTSGPYEQYF.

Only a few counts were recorded for this clonotype. The rearrangement uses TRBV11-2 and TRBJ2-7; the match to TRBD2 covers 7 bases. The CDR3 has 14 residues. Germline CDR1 is SGHAT and CDR2 is FQNNGV. Trimming took 8 bases from V and 2 from J; bases not matched to a gene: 9. The CDR3 DNA is TGTGCCAGCCGCCGGCCTCGGGGGGCCTACGAGCAGTACTTC. Its translation is CASRRPRGAYEQYF.

This clonotype was recorded many times. The chain combines TRBV30 with TRBJ1-5, with 9 bases identical to TRBD1. There are 15 residues in the CDR3. CDR1 GTSNPN and CDR2 SVGIG come from the germline V gene (reference sequence). The V and J ends lost 2 bases and 6 bases, in that order; junction bases with no gene match: 8. CDR3 residues: CAWSPPGTGLQPQHF. CDR3 bases: TGTGCCTGGAGTCCCCCGGGGACAGGGCTTCAGCCCCAGCATTTT. The whole variable domain, filled in from reference TRBV30 and TRBJ1-5, reads SQTIHQWPATLVQPVGSPLSLECTVEGTSNPNLYWYRQAAGRGLQLLFYSVGIGQISSEVPQNLSASRPQDRQFILSSKKLLLSDSGFYLCAWSPPGTGLQPQHFGDGTRLSIL.

Regarding this clonotype: The missing conserved phenylalanine or tryptophan at the end of this CDR3 makes a read error likely. The chain's CDR3 is CSVEDPLYGYTL. In nucleotides, the CDR3 is TGCAGCGTTGAAGACCCACTCTATGGCTACACCCTC. The rearrangement joins TRBV29-1 to TRBJ1-2, with D uncertain. V was trimmed by 0 bases and J by 4 bases, leaving 6 bases between them. CDR1 is SQVTM and CDR2 is ANQGSEA in the germline V gene. The CDR3 covers 12 residues.

In this sample, this clonotype turned up many times. The chain uses TRBV7-8 and TRBJ2-7; D unresolved. V was cut by 1 base and J by 5 bases, with 15 bases left in between. The CDR3 covers 15 residues. Germline V gene data show CDR1 as SGHVS and CDR2 as FQNEAQ. DNA of the CDR3: TGTGCCAGCAGCTTAGTACGGTCCTTAGTCCACGAGCAGTACTTC. This encodes CASSLVRSLVHEQYF.

This sequence joins TRBV3-1 and TRBJ2-7, with 9 nucleotides matching TRBD1. Germline V CDR1 and CDR2: LGHDT, YNNKEL (reference sequence). The CDR3 extends over 15 amino acids. The V and J ends lost 5 bases and 1 base, in that order; junction bases with no gene match: 6. The CDR3 bases are TGTGCCAGCAGCACAGGGGGCTCTTTATCCTACGAGCAGTACTTC. This encodes CASSTGGSLSYEQYF.

The chain carries TRBV11-3 and TRBJ2-7; no firm D call. Germline V gene lookup returns CDR1 SGHNT and CDR2 YENEEA. CDR3 length: 13 residues. V lost 5 bases, J lost 7 bases, and 15 bases lay in between. The CDR3 DNA is TGTGCCAGCAGCCTGGACCGCCCCGGGGAGCAGTACTTC. Its translation is CASSLDRPGEQYF.

The chain joins TRBV9 to TRBJ2-5, with D uncertain. Per the germline V gene, CDR1 is SGDLS and CDR2 is YYNGEE. This CDR3 contains 13 residues. Between the trimmed V and J ends, which lost 0 bases and 4 bases, there was a span of 7 bases. CDR3 coding DNA: TGTGCCAGCAGCGTAGAGTGGGGAGAGACCCAGTACTTC. It is translated as CASSVEWGETQYF.

This clonotype was observed a single time. The gene calls are TRBV10-2 and TRBJ2-2; D is uncertain. The germline gives CDR1 WSHSY, CDR2 SAAADI. The CDR3 extends over 15 amino acids. Trimming removed 0 bases from V and 7 bases from J, with 12 bases in between. DNA of the CDR3: TGCGCCAGCAGTGAGTCGAAACCCCGTTACGGGGAGCTGTTTTTT. Protein: CASSESKPRYGELFF.

There are a few counts of this clonotype. The chain recombines TRBV27 with TRBJ1-6; possible D gene TRBD1, 5 bases. CDR1 is MNHEY, CDR2 SMNVEV, per germline (reference sequence). The CDR3 extends over 16 amino acids. V dropped 2 bases and J dropped 2 bases, with 10 bases sitting between them. The chain's CDR3 is CASSLATAAYNSPLHF. DNA for the CDR3: TGTGCCAGCAGTTTAGCGACAGCCGCCTATAATTCACCCCTCCACTTT.

The table lists this clonotype with a few counts. The chain is built from TRBV6-5 and TRBJ2-7, with TRBD2 matching 9 bases. The V gene end was trimmed by 0 bases and the J gene end by 2 bases; junction bases not matched to a gene: 11. This CDR3 comprises 18 residues. Germline-derived CDR1 and CDR2 are MNHEY and SVGAGI. The CDR3 loop reads CASSYSIDAGGPTYEQYF. CDR3 DNA sequence: TGTGCCAGCAGTTACTCGATTGACGCGGGAGGGCCCACCTACGAGCAGTACTTC.

The rearrangement links TRBV11-1 to TRBJ2-1; 7 bases are a match to TRBD2. Trimming removed 4 bases from V and 5 bases from J; junction bases left unmatched: 11. Germline V gene lookup returns CDR1 SGHAT and CDR2 FQDESV (reference sequence). The CDR3 spans 16 residues. For the CDR3, the DNA is TGTGCCAGCAGCTGGGGGGACGGGACTAAGGACAATGAGCAGTTCTTC. Protein sequence: CASSWGDGTKDNEQFF.

This clonotype was observed at least ten times. The V call is TRBV20-1, the J call TRBJ2-2, with a possible D match to TRBD1 (6 bases). V was clipped by 2 bases and J by 2 bases, with 15 bases between them. From germline, CDR1 is DFQATT and CDR2 SNEGSKA (reference sequence). CDR3 length: 16 amino acids. This chain's CDR3 is CSARSWAGENTGELFF. The DNA for the CDR3 is TGCAGTGCTAGAAGTTGGGCAGGGGAAAACACCGGGGAGCTGTTTTTT.

This clonotype has ten or more counts. V gene TRBV20-1 combines with J gene TRBJ1-1, with D possibly TRBD1 on 5 matching bases. Germline V CDR1 and CDR2: DFQATT, SNEGSKA (reference sequence). Deletions cut 5 bases from V and 6 bases from J, with 19 bases between. This CDR3 contains 14 residues. The DNA for the CDR3 is TGCAGTGCTCTAGAGTGGGGCCGCCACGCTGAAGCTTTCTTT. Its protein is CSALEWGRHAEAFF.

This clonotype was observed at least ten times. The rearrangement uses TRBV18 and TRBJ2-7; D unclear. The V gene's germline CDR1 is KGHSH and CDR2 LQKENI. Between the trimmed V and J ends, which lost 2 bases and 0 bases, there was a span of 8 bases. CDR3 length: 14 amino acids. CDR3 protein: CASSPEFGSYEQYF. The CDR3 DNA reads as TGTGCCAGCTCACCAGAATTCGGCTCCTACGAGCAGTACTTC.

This clonotype was counted many times. V gene TRBV28 combines with J gene TRBJ1-2; D unclear. Germline CDR1 MDHEN, CDR2 SYDVKM. CDR3 length: 14 residues. V was shortened by 2 bases and J by 4 bases, with 11 bases between the two germline ends. The CDR3 region is CASSLPAELYGYTF. The CDR3 coding sequence is TGTGCCAGCAGTTTACCCGCCGAGCTCTATGGCTACACCTTC.

Of note for this clonotype: One base away lies a much larger clone, so this may be a sequencing read error. V and J are TRBV28 and TRBJ2-3; 8 bases align to TRBD1. Germline CDR1 reads MDHEN; CDR2 reads SYDVKM. V shed 10 bases and J 0 bases; nucleotides not matched to a gene: 15. CDR3 length: 17 residues. The CDR3 here is CANSNPMRDRSTDTQYF. The CDR3 DNA follows: TGTGCCAACAGCAACCCTATGAGGGACAGGAGCACAGATACGCAGTATTTT.

This clonotype showed up many times. V and J are TRBV28 and TRBJ2-3, with a possible D match to TRBD2 (6 bases). Trimming removed 4 bases from V and 8 bases from J, with 10 bases in between. Germline-derived CDR1 and CDR2 are MDHEN and SYDVKM. The length of the CDR3 is 12 residues. The CDR3 here is CASSYMGGTQYF. CDR3 DNA sequence: TGTGCCAGCAGTTACATGGGGGGTACGCAGTATTTT.

Worth noting for this clonotype: The junction departs from germline at one end; a sequencing error may be responsible. The genes are TRBV7-2 and TRBJ2-1; a weak D match, TRBD2 (6 bases). Per the germline V gene, CDR1 is SGHTA and CDR2 is FQGNSA. There are 12 residues in the CDR3. CDR3 sequence (DNA): TGTGCCAGCAGCCTGACTAGTTTCGAGCAATTCTTC. This encodes CASSLTSFEQFF.